The next 6 T cell receptor beta chains were all read from a single sample in a study of cytomegalovirus exposure and HLA in healthy donors. The PCR was carried out with 60 Vbeta primers and 13 Jbeta primers. The table came from immunoSEQ multiplex PCR; TCRdb's copy has only in-frame clones and leaves some out. Of about 120,000 clones listed, roughly 79% are singletons. The sequenced sample consisted of PBMCs. The receptors here all came from a woman aged 18-29 years in good health and CMV-seronegative.

This clone was seen a handful of times. The chain couples TRBV6-1 to TRBJ1-2; 7 bases agree with TRBD1. This CDR3 has 13 residues. Germline V gives CDR1 MNHNS, CDR2 SASEGT. The V and J ends lost 7 bases and 8 bases, in that order; junction bases with no gene match: 10. The CDR3 loop is CASNLGQTGGYTF. The DNA of the CDR3 is TGTGCCAGCAACCTGGGACAGACGGGCGGCTACACCTTC.

V is TRBV5-1 and J is TRBJ2-6; no clear D. This CDR3 has 14 residues. V lost 7 bases to trimming and J lost 11 bases, with 19 bases between them. CDR1 is SGHRS, CDR2 YFSETQ, per germline. The CDR3 nucleotides are TGCGCCAGCTCAGAAGCAACTGCCGGAGACGTCCTGACTTTC. Protein sequence: CASSEATAGDVLTF.

This clone came up a few times. The chain employs TRBV19 and TRBJ2-2; 7 nucleotides agree with TRBD2. CDR1 is LNHDA and CDR2 is SQIVND in the germline V gene (reference sequence). V dropped 7 bases and J dropped 4; count of bases not matched to a gene: 6. CDR3 length: 14 amino acids. CDR3: CASTAGVGTGELFF. CDR3 nucleotides: TGTGCCAGTACCGCGGGGGTCGGCACCGGGGAGCTGTTTTTT.

The chain carries TRBV5-1 and TRBJ1-2; 7 nucleotides align to TRBD1. The CDR3 contains 14 residues. Germline V lookup: CDR1 SGHRS, CDR2 YFSETQ. Trimming at V came to 4 bases and at J to 6 bases, leaving 9 bases not matched to a gene. DNA of the CDR3: TGCGCCAGCAGCCCGGGGACAGTTTTTGATGGCTACACCTTC. Its protein is CASSPGTVFDGYTF.

This clone has only one observation. J is TRBJ2-7 and V is TRBV6-1, with D possibly matching TRBD1 (6 bases). The ends were cut back, 2 bases at V and 1 base at J, with 24 bases in the middle. Germline CDR1 reads MNHNS; CDR2 reads SASEGT. The CDR3 length is 19 residues. The CDR3 nucleotides are TGTGCCAGCAGTGAATTTCTCCCCTTGGAACAGGGATTTTCCTACGAGCAGTACTTC. It is translated as CASSEFLPLEQGFSYEQYF.

This clone has a handful of counts. The CDR3 loop reads CAIRVDRLNTEAFF. The CDR3 bases are TGTGCCATCAGGGTAGACAGGCTCAACACTGAAGCTTTCTTT. V is TRBV10-3 and J is TRBJ1-1; a weak D match, TRBD1 (6 bases). Trimming pared 6 bases from V and 2 bases from J, leaving 13 bases between. Germline V gene sequence: CDR1 ENHRY, CDR2 SYGVKD. The CDR3 consists of 14 residues.